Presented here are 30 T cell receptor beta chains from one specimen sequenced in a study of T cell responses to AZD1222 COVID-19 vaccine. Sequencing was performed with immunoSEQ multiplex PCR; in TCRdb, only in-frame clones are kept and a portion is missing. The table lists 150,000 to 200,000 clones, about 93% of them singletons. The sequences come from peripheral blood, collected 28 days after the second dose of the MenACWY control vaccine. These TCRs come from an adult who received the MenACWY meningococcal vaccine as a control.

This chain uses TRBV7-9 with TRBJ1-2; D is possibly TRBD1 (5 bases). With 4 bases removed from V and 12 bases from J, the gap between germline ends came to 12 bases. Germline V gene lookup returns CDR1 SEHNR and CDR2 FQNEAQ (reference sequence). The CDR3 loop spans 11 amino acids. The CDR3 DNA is TGTGCCAGCAGCTCGAGGGGTACCCACACCTTC. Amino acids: CASSSRGTHTF.

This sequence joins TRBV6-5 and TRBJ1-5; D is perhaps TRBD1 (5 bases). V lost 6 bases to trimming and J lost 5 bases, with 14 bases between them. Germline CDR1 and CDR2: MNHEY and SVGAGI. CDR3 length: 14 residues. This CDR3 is CASSPRTKDQPQHF. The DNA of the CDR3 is TGTGCCAGCAGCCCGAGGACAAAAGATCAGCCCCAGCATTTT.

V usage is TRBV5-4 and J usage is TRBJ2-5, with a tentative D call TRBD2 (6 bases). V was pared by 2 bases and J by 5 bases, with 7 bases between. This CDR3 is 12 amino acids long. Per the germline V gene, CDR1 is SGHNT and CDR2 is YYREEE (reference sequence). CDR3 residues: CASSFGGETQYF. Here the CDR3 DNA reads TGTGCCAGCAGCTTTGGAGGGGAGACCCAGTACTTC.

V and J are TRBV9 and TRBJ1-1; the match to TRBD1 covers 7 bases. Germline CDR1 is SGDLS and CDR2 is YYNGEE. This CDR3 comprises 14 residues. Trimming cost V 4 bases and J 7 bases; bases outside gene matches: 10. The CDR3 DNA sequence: TGTGCCAGCAGCTTCTCAGGGGGTTCTGATGAAGCTTTCTTT. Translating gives CASSFSGGSDEAFF.

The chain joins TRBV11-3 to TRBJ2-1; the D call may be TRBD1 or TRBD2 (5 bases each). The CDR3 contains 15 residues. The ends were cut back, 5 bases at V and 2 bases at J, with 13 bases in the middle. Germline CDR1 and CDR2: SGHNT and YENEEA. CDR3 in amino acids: CASSPPPGPYNEQFF. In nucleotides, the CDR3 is TGTGCCAGCAGCCCTCCCCCGGGGCCCTACAATGAGCAGTTCTTC.

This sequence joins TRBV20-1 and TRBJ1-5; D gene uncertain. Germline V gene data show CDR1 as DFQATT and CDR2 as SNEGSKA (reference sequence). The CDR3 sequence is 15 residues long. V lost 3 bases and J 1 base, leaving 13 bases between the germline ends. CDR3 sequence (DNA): TGCAGTGCTAGTCGGCAGTTTTTAAGCAATCAGCCCCAGCATTTT. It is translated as CSASRQFLSNQPQHF.

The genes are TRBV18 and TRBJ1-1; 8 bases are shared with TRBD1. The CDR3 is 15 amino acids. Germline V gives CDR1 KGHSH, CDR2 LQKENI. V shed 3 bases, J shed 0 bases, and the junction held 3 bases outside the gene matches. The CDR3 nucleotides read TGTGCCAGCTCACCTCTACAGGGGGTGAACACTGAAGCTTTCTTT. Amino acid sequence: CASSPLQGVNTEAFF.

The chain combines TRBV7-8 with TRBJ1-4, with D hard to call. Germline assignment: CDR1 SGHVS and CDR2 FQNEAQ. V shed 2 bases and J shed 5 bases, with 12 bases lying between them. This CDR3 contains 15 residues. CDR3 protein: CASSLRRETNEKLFF. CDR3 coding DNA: TGTGCCAGCAGCTTACGGAGGGAGACGAATGAAAAACTGTTTTTT.

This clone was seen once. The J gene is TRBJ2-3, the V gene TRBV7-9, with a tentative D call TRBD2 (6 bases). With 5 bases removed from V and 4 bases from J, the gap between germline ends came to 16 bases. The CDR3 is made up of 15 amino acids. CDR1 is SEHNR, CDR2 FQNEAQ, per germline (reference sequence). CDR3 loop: CASSLGTPRADTQYF. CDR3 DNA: TGTGCCAGCAGCCTAGGGACTCCCAGGGCAGATACGCAGTATTTT.

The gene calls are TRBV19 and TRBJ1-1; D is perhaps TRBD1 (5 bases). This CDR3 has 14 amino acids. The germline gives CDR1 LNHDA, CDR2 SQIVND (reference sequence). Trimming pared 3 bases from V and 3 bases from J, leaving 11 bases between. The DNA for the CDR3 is TGTGCCAGTAGTATCGGTGGGGGGGACACTGAAGCTTTCTTT. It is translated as CASSIGGGDTEAFF.

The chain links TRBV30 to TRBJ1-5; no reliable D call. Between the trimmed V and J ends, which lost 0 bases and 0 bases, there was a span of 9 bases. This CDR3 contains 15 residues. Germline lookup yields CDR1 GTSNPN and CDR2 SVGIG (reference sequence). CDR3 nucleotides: TGTGCCTGGAGTGTCTCAGGTACTAGCAATCAGCCCCAGCATTTT. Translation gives CAWSVSGTSNQPQHF.

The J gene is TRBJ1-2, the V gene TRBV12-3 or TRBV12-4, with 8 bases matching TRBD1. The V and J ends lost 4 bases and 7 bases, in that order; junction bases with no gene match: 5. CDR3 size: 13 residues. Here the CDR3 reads CASSSGQGSGYTF. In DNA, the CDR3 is TGTGCCAGCAGTTCCGGACAGGGAAGTGGCTACACCTTC.

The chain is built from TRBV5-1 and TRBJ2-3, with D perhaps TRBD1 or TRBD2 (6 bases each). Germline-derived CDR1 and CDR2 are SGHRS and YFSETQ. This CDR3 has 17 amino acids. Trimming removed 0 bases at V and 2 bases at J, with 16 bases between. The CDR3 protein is CASSLASRGLDTDTQYF. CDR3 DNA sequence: TGCGCCAGCAGCTTGGCCAGCAGGGGACTCGACACAGATACGCAGTATTTT.

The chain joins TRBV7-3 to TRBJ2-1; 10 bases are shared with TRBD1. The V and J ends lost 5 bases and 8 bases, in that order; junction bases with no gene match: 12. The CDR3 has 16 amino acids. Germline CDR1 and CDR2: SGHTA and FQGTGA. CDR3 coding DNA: TGTGCCAGCAGCGCCACCGGGACAGGGGTTGGCGATGAGCAGTTCTTC. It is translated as CASSATGTGVGDEQFF.

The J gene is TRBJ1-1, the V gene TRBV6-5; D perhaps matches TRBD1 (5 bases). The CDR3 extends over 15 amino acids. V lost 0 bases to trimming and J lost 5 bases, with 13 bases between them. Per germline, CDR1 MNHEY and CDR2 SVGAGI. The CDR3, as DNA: TGTGCCAGCAGTTACTCCAGGGTAACAGAGACTGAAGCTTTCTTT. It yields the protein CASSYSRVTETEAFF.

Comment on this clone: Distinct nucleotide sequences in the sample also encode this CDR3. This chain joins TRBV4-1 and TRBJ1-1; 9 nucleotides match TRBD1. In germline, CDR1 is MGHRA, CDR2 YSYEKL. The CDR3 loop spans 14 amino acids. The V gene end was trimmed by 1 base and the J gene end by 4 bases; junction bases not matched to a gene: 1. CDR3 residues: CASSQGQGGTEAFF. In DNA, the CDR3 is TGCGCCAGCAGCCAAGGACAGGGGGGCACTGAAGCTTTCTTT.

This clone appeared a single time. DNA for the CDR3: TGTGCCAGCAGCATTCGGGACAGGGGGACGAATGAGCAGTTCTTC. Residues: CASSIRDRGTNEQFF. The J gene is TRBJ2-1, the V gene TRBV7-2, with 11 bases identical to TRBD1. Germline trimming cut 5 bases from V and 7 bases from J; bases unmatched to any gene: 7. The CDR3 sequence is 15 residues long. CDR1 and CDR2 (germline): SGHTA, FQGNSA.

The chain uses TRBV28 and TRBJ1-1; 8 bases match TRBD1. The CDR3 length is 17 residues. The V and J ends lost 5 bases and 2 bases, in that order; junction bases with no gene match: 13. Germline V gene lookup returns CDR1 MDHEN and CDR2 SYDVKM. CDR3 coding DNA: TGTGCCAGCAGTCCCGCCCGACAGGGGTGGGTTAACACTGAAGCTTTCTTT. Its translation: CASSPARQGWVNTEAFF.

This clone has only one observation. The CDR3 bases are TGTGCCAGCAGCTTAGCTCTCGGGACGGGTGGCTACACCTTC. This translates into CASSLALGTGGYTF. V usage is TRBV7-2 and J usage is TRBJ1-2; possible D gene TRBD1, 5 bases. V was cut by 0 bases and J by 7 bases, with 12 bases left in between. CDR3 length equals 14 residues. Germline lookup yields CDR1 SGHTA and CDR2 FQGNSA.

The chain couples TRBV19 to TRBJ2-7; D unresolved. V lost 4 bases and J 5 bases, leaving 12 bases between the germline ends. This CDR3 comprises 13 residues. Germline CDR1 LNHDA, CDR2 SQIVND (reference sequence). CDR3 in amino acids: CASSNPPRHEQYF. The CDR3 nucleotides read TGTGCCAGTAGTAACCCCCCACGGCACGAGCAGTACTTC.

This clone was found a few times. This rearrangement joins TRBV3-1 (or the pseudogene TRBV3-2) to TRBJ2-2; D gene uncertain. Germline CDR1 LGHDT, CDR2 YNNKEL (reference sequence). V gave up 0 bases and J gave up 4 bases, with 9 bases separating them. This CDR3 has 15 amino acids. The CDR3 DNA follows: TGTGCCAGCAGCCAAGAGGCAGCCTTCACCGGGGAGCTGTTTTTT. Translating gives CASSQEAAFTGELFF.

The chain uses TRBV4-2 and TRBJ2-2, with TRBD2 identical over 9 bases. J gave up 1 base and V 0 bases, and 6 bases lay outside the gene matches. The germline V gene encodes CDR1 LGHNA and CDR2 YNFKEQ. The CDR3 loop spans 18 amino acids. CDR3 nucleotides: TGTGCCAGCAGCCAAGATCGGCGGGAGGGCCGGAACACCGGGGAGCTGTTTTTT. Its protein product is CASSQDRREGRNTGELFF.

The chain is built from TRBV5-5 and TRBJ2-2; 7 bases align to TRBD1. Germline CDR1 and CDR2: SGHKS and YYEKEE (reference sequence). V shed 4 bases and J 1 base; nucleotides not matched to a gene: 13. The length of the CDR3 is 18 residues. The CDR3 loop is CASSPPRQGVKNTGELFF. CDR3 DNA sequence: TGTGCCAGCAGCCCCCCCAGGCAGGGGGTGAAGAACACCGGGGAGCTGTTTTTT.

This CDR3 reads CASSLVPGQGGGYTF. The CDR3 DNA reads as TGTGCCAGCAGCTTGGTTCCGGGACAGGGAGGCGGCTACACCTTC. The V and J genes are TRBV5-6 and TRBJ1-2, with 9 nucleotides matching TRBD1. The germline V gene encodes CDR1 SGHDT and CDR2 YYEEEE. The CDR3 covers 15 residues. V lost 0 bases, J lost 8 bases, and 8 bases stayed unmatched.

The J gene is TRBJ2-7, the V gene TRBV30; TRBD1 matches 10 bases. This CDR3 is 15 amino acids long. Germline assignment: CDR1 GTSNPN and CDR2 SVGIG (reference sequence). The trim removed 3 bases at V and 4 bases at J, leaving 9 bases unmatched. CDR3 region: CAWRRTGGSSYEQYF. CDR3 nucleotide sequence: TGTGCCTGGAGGAGGACAGGGGGAAGCAGTTACGAGCAGTACTTC.

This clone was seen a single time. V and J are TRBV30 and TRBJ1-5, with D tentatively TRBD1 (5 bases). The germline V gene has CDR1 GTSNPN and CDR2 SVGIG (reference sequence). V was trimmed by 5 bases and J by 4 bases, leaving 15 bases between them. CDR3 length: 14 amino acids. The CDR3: CAWGRGVANQPQHF. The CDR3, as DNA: TGTGCCTGGGGTCGAGGGGTTGCGAATCAGCCCCAGCATTTT.

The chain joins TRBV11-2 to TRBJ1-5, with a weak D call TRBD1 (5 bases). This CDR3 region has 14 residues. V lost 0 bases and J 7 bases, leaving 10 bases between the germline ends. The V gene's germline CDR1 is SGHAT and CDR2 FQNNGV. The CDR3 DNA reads TGTGCCAGCAGCTTAGATGGGGGGGACCAGCCCCAGCATTTT. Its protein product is CASSLDGGDQPQHF.

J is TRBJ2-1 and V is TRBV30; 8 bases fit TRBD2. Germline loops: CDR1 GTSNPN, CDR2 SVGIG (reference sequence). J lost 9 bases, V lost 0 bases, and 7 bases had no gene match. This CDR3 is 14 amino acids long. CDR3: CAWSVGLANSEQFF. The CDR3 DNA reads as TGTGCCTGGAGTGTTGGACTAGCCAACAGTGAGCAGTTCTTC. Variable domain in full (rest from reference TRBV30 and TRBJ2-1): SQTIHQWPATLVQPVGSPLSLECTVEGTSNPNLYWYRQAAGRGLQLLFYSVGIGQISSEVPQNLSASRPQDRQFILSSKKLLLSDSGFYLCAWSVGLANSEQFFGPGTRLTVL.

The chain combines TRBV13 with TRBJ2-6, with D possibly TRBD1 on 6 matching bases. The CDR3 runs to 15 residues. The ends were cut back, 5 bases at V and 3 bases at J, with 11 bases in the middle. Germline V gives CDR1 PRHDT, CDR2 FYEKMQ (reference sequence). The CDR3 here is CASSLGAHGANVLTF. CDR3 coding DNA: TGTGCCAGCAGCCTGGGGGCGCATGGGGCCAACGTCCTGACTTTC.

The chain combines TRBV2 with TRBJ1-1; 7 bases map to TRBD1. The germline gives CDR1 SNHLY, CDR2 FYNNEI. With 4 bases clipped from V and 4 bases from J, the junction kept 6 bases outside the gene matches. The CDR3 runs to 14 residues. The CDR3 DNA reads TGTGCCAGCAGTGCCGACAGGGCAGGCACTGAAGCTTTCTTT. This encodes CASSADRAGTEAFF.